This T cell receptor beta chain is drawn from a study of T cells in women clearing cervical HPV infection. Study as a whole: Women with histologically confirmed HPV16-related CIN3 or worse, 2 with invasive cancer, served as cases. Blood came at first lesion visit for cases, post-clearance for controls.

All donors had a single incident cervical HPV16 infection, not prevalent. Note on this clone: From the germline J gene comes the end of the CDR3, since the read stops 3 residues before it.

Produced via immunoSEQ multiplex PCR; TCRdb's table is partial and in-frame only. In all, the sample yields tens of thousands of clones. With 0 bases removed from V and 0 bases from J, the gap between germline ends came to 12 bases. This CDR3 has 15 amino acids. Germline CDR1 reads DFQATT; CDR2 reads SNEGSKA (reference sequence). This TCR was sampled from a woman between 18 and 70 years old with a cervical HPV16 infection that either progressed to CIN3+ or cleared (not recorded which). The sample was blood buffy coat. This chain joins TRBV20-1 and TRBJ2-7; D is uncertain. The CDR3 region is CSARDSIEASYEQYF. Incomplete CDR3 DNA: TGCAGTGCTAGAGATTCCATAGAAGCCTCCTACGAG.